Listed here are 13 T cell receptor beta chains from one sample, sequenced in a study of early T cells in non-severe SARS-CoV-2 infection. One entry per CDR3 protein, called by TCRdb with MiXCR from the 5' RACE reads. The repertoire has fewer than 100,000 distinct CDR3 sequences, 6% to 7% of them found once; the top ten carry roughly 7.8%. The sequencing sample was made of whole blood. The receptors here all came from an adult who was a healthcare worker with PCR-confirmed SARS-CoV-2 infection or an uninfected control (not recorded which).

The rearrangement uses TRBV7-9 and TRBJ1-4; D might be TRBD1 (5 bases). This CDR3 region has 16 residues. Looked up from germline, CDR1 is SEHNR and CDR2 is FQNEAQ (reference sequence). V was cut by 1 base and J by 8 bases, with 17 bases left in between. The CDR3: CASSLGEGPGPEKLFF. The CDR3 nucleotides read TGTGCCAGCAGCTTAGGAGAGGGACCGGGCCCCGAAAAACTGTTTTTT.

The CDR3 here is CASKALANTGELFF. DNA of the CDR3: TGTGCCAGCAAAGCTCTAGCGAACACCGGGGAGCTGTTTTTT. The genes are TRBV6-4 and TRBJ2-2, with no clear D. The CDR3 runs to 14 residues. Looked up from germline, CDR1 is MRHNA and CDR2 is SNTAGT. The V end lost 7 bases, the J end lost 0 bases, and 9 bases lay between the germline ends.

This clonotype has more than one count but fewer than ten. The V gene is TRBV10-2, the J gene TRBJ2-3; D might be TRBD1 or TRBD2, each matching 6 bases. CDR1 WSHSY and CDR2 SAAADI come from the germline V gene. Trimming took 6 bases from V and 2 from J, leaving 12 bases between them. The CDR3 totals 14 residues. The CDR3 spells CASRDRGLTDTQYF. CDR3 nucleotide sequence: TGCGCCAGCAGGGATCGGGGGCTCACAGATACGCAGTATTTT.

This clonotype was observed at least ten times. This rearrangement joins TRBV7-9 to TRBJ1-6, with 11 bases lining up with TRBD1. Germline V gives CDR1 SEHNR, CDR2 FQNEAQ (reference sequence). CDR3 length: 16 amino acids. J gave up 3 bases and V 5 bases, and 3 bases lay outside the gene matches. CDR3 amino acids: CASSKGTGGYNSPLHF. The CDR3 region has the DNA TGTGCCAGCAGCAAAGGGACAGGGGGCTATAATTCACCCCTCCACTTT.

The V gene is TRBV11-2, the J gene TRBJ2-1, with no clear D. This CDR3 contains 12 residues. From germline, CDR1 is SGHAT and CDR2 FQNNGV. Trimming removed 7 bases at V and 3 bases at J, with 7 bases between. CDR3 residues: CASTLFYNEQFF. The CDR3, as DNA: TGTGCCAGCACACTCTTCTACAATGAGCAGTTCTTC.

Notes on this clonotype: Since a much larger clone is just one base distant, this may be a read error. The V gene is TRBV12-5, the J gene TRBJ2-3; TRBD2 matches at 11 bases. CDR1 is LGHNT, CDR2 FRNRAP, per germline. The length of the CDR3 is 17 residues. The CDR3 region is CATGLGLAVTSTDTQYF. The DNA for the CDR3 is TGTGCTACTGGTTTGGGACTAGCGGTTACTAGCACAGATACGCAGTATTTT.

The chain carries TRBV6-1 and TRBJ2-7; 9 bases match TRBD1. Unmatched junction bases numbered 5, after V lost 7 bases and J lost 4 bases. Per germline, CDR1 MNHNS and CDR2 SASEGT. The CDR3 sequence is 13 residues long. The CDR3 loop is CASTPGQGYEQYF. DNA of the CDR3: TGTGCCAGCACTCCGGGACAGGGTTACGAGCAGTACTTC.

The genes are TRBV5-5 and TRBJ2-4, with 8 bases aligning to TRBD1. This CDR3 has 18 amino acids. CDR1 and CDR2 from the germline V gene are SGHKS and YYEKEE (reference sequence). J was trimmed by 0 bases and V by 0 bases; bases with no gene match: 8. The DNA for the CDR3 is TGTGCCAGCAGCTTGGAAGGACAGGGTATCCTAGCCAAAAACATTCAGTACTTC. This sequence encodes CASSLEGQGILAKNIQYF.

This clonotype was seen a few times. The rearrangement links TRBV5-4 to TRBJ2-2, with a possible D match to TRBD1 (6 bases). Between the trimmed V and J ends, which lost 3 bases and 4 bases, there was a span of 13 bases. CDR1 SGHNT and CDR2 YYREEE come from the germline V gene (reference sequence). This CDR3 is 15 amino acids long. The CDR3 loop is CASSYDRRGTGELFF. CDR3 DNA: TGTGCCAGCAGCTACGACAGGCGCGGCACCGGGGAGCTGTTTTTT. Variable domain in full (rest from reference TRBV5-4 and TRBJ2-2): ETGVTQSPTHLIKTRGQQVTLRCSSQSGHNTVSWYQQALGQGPQFIFQYYREEENGRGNFPPRFSGLQFPNYSSELNVNALELDDSALYLCASSYDRRGTGELFFGEGSRLTVL.

This clonotype has a count of ten or more. The J gene is TRBJ2-1, the V gene TRBV19; D gene ambiguous. The CDR3 totals 16 residues. Germline V CDR1 and CDR2: LNHDA, SQIVND (reference sequence). Trimming removed 0 bases at V and 4 bases at J, with 13 bases between. DNA of the CDR3: TGTGCCAGTAGTATAGATCTCGAGACATTATACAATGAGCAGTTCTTC. Protein sequence: CASSIDLETLYNEQFF.

This clonotype turned up a few times. This chain links TRBV6-5 with TRBJ1-2, with 12 bases matching TRBD1. After removal of 6 bases from V and 8 bases from J, the junction contained 16 bases not matched to a gene. In germline, CDR1 is MNHEY, CDR2 SVGAGI. This CDR3 contains 17 residues. CDR3 coding DNA: TGTGCCAGCAGCCCTCCCCGGGACAGGGGGCTAACTATCGGCTACACCTTC. Translating gives CASSPPRDRGLTIGYTF.

This clonotype was detected a few times. The J gene is TRBJ1-4, the V gene TRBV5-1; D is uncertain. The CDR3 runs 14 residues. Between the trimmed V and J ends, which lost 1 base and 3 bases, there was a span of 7 bases. Germline lookup yields CDR1 SGHRS and CDR2 YFSETQ. The CDR3 is CASSLWSSNEKLFF. DNA of the CDR3: TGCGCCAGCAGCTTGTGGAGCTCTAATGAAAAACTGTTTTTT.

The table lists this clonotype with a few counts. The V call is TRBV2, the J call TRBJ2-4; 14 bases match TRBD2. Germline CDR1 reads SNHLY; CDR2 reads FYNNEI. V trimming: 3 bases; J trimming: 7 bases; junction bases outside the gene matches: 2. The CDR3 length is 15 residues. This CDR3 reads CASSEGLAGVNIQYF. Here the CDR3 DNA reads TGTGCCAGCAGTGAGGGACTAGCGGGAGTGAACATTCAGTACTTC.